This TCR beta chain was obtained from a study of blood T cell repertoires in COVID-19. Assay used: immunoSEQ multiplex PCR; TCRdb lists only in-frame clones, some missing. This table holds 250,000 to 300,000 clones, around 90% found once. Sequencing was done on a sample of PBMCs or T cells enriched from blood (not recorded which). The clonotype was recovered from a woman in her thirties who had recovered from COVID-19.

CDR3 bases: TGTGCCAGCAGCCAACTTGGGACAGGGGGATACACCGGGGAGCTGTTTTTT. Translating it yields CASSQLGTGGYTGELFF. The chain combines TRBV14 with TRBJ2-2; 11 bases align to TRBD1. The junction had 5 bases not matched to a gene; V was cut back by 2 bases and J by 3 bases. This CDR3 contains 17 residues. Germline V gene lookup returns CDR1 SGHDN and CDR2 FVKESK.